This T cell receptor beta chain was identified during a study of blood T cell repertoires in COVID-19. Looking at the study overall: COVID-19 samples collected from the United States, Italy and Spain covered acute and convalescent phases. In each case, the material was cDNA or gDNA derived from T cells, B-cell-depleted T cells, or PBMCs.

J gave up 5 bases and V 3 bases, and 7 bases lay outside the gene matches. The CDR3 length is 15 residues. Per the germline V gene, CDR1 is SEHNR and CDR2 is FQNEAQ (reference sequence). As handled by the study authors: It was from reference gene primer amplification that nucleated cell counts were estimated. Profiling relied on immunoSEQ multiplex PCR, and the TCRdb table lists in-frame clones only, not all of them. The V and J calls and clone size are taken from that table; D and trimming were inferred from the DNA. The data hold fewer than 85,000 clones, with approximately 85% observed a single time. This clone showed up just once.

The chain is built from TRBV7-9 and TRBJ2-7; TRBD1 matches at 10 bases. The sequence was collected from a man of 80 years or more with acute or convalescent COVID-19. The sequenced material came from peripheral blood. CDR3 residues: CASSFTGQGSHEQYF. For the CDR3, the DNA is TGTGCCAGCAGCTTCACGGGACAGGGGAGTCACGAGCAGTACTTC.